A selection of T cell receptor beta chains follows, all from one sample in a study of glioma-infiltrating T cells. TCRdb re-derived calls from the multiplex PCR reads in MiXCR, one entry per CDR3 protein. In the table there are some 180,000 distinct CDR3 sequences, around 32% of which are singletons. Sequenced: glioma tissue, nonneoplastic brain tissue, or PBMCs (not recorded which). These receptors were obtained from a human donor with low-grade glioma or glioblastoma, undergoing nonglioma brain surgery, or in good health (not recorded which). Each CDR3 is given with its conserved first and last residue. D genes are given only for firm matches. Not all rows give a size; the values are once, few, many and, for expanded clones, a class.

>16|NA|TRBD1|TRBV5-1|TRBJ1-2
CASSLTTGEWGDGYTF
TGCGCCAGCAGCTTGACGACAGGGGAATGGGGAGATGGCTACACCTTC
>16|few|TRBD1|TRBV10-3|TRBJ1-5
CAISEPGQAAIQPQHF
TGTGCCATCAGTGAGCCCGGACAGGCGGCAATTCAGCCCCAGCATTTT
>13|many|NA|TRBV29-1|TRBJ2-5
CSVEFGTRETQYF
TGCAGCGTTGAATTCGGTACTAGAGAGACCCAGTACTTC
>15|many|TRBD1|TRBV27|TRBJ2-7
CASSSEGTGGYEQYF
TGTGCCAGCAGTTCCGAGGGGACAGGGGGCTACGAGCAGTACTTC
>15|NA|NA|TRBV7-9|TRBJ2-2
CASRPGLTNTGELFF
TGTGCCAGCAGGCCGGGACTGACGAACACCGGGGAGCTGTTTTTT
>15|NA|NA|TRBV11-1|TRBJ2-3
CASSLTGQHSDTRYF
TGTGCCAGCAGCTTAACCGGACAGCACTCAGATACGCGGTATTTT
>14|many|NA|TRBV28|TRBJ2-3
CASSSESYTDTQYF
TGTGCCAGCAGCTCCGAGTCCTACACAGATACGCAGTATTTT
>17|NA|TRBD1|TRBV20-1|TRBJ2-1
CSARDLLRGQSIYEQFF
TGCAGTGCTAGAGATTTACTAAGGGGACAGTCCATCTATGAGCAGTTCTTC
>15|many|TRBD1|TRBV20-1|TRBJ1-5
CSASTGQGGNQPQHF
TGCAGTGCTAGCACGGGACAGGGTGGCAATCAGCCCCAGCATTTT
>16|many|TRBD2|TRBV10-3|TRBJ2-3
CAISESGLAGADTQYF
TGTGCCATCAGTGAGTCAGGACTAGCTGGCGCAGATACGCAGTATTTT
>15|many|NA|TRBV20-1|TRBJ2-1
CSAKKNRNPYNEQFF
TGCAGTGCTAAAAAAAACAGGAACCCCTACAATGAGCAGTTCTTC
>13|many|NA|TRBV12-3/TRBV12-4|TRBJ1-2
CASSSRQYYGYTF
TGTGCCAGCAGTTCACGACAGTACTATGGCTACACCTTC
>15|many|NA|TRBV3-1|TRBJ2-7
CASSQDPHISYEQYF
TGTGCCAGCAGCCAAGATCCCCATATATCCTACGAGCAGTACTTC
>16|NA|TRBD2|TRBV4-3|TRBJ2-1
CASSRSRTSGNNEQFF
TGCGCCAGCAGCCGCTCCCGGACTAGCGGGAACAATGAGCAGTTCTTC
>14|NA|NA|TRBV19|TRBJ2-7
CASSSQRSSYEQYF
TGTGCCAGTAGTAGTCAAAGGAGCTCCTACGAGCAGTACTTC
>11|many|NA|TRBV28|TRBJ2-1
CASGLAYEQFF
TGTGCCAGCGGATTAGCGTATGAGCAGTTCTTC
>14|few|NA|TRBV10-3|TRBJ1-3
CAISGPSTGNTIYF
TGTGCCATCTCAGGTCCCAGCACTGGAAACACCATATATTTT
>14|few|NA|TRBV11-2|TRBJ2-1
CASSQSRGGNEQFF
TGTGCCAGCAGCCAATCGAGAGGGGGGAATGAGCAGTTCTTC
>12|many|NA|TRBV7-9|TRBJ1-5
CASSVLDQPQHF
TGTGCCAGCAGCGTACTCGATCAGCCCCAGCATTTT
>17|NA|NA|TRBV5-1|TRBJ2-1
CASNSGRTPIYYNEQFF
TGCGCCAGCAACTCGGGCAGGACCCCCATCTACTACAATGAGCAGTTCTTC
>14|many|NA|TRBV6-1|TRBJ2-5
CASSENQLQETQYF
TGTGCCAGCAGTGAAAATCAACTTCAAGAGACCCAGTACTTC
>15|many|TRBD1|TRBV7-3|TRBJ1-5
CASSVHRGANQPQHF
TGTGCCAGCAGCGTCCACAGGGGCGCGAATCAGCCCCAGCATTTT
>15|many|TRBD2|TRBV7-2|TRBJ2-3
CASSLQAGNTDTQYF
TGTGCCAGCAGCTTACAAGCGGGGAACACAGATACGCAGTATTTT
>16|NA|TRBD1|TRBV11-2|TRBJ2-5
CASSPGQAASGETKYF
TGTGCCAGCAGCCCGGGACAGGCGGCCTCGGGGGAGACCAAGTACTTC
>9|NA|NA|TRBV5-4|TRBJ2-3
CACRDTQYF
TGTGCCTGCCGCGATACGCAGTATTTT
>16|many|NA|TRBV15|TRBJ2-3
CATSRSSPGLEDTQYF
TGTGCCACCAGTCGATCTAGCCCAGGACTTGAGGATACGCAGTATTTT